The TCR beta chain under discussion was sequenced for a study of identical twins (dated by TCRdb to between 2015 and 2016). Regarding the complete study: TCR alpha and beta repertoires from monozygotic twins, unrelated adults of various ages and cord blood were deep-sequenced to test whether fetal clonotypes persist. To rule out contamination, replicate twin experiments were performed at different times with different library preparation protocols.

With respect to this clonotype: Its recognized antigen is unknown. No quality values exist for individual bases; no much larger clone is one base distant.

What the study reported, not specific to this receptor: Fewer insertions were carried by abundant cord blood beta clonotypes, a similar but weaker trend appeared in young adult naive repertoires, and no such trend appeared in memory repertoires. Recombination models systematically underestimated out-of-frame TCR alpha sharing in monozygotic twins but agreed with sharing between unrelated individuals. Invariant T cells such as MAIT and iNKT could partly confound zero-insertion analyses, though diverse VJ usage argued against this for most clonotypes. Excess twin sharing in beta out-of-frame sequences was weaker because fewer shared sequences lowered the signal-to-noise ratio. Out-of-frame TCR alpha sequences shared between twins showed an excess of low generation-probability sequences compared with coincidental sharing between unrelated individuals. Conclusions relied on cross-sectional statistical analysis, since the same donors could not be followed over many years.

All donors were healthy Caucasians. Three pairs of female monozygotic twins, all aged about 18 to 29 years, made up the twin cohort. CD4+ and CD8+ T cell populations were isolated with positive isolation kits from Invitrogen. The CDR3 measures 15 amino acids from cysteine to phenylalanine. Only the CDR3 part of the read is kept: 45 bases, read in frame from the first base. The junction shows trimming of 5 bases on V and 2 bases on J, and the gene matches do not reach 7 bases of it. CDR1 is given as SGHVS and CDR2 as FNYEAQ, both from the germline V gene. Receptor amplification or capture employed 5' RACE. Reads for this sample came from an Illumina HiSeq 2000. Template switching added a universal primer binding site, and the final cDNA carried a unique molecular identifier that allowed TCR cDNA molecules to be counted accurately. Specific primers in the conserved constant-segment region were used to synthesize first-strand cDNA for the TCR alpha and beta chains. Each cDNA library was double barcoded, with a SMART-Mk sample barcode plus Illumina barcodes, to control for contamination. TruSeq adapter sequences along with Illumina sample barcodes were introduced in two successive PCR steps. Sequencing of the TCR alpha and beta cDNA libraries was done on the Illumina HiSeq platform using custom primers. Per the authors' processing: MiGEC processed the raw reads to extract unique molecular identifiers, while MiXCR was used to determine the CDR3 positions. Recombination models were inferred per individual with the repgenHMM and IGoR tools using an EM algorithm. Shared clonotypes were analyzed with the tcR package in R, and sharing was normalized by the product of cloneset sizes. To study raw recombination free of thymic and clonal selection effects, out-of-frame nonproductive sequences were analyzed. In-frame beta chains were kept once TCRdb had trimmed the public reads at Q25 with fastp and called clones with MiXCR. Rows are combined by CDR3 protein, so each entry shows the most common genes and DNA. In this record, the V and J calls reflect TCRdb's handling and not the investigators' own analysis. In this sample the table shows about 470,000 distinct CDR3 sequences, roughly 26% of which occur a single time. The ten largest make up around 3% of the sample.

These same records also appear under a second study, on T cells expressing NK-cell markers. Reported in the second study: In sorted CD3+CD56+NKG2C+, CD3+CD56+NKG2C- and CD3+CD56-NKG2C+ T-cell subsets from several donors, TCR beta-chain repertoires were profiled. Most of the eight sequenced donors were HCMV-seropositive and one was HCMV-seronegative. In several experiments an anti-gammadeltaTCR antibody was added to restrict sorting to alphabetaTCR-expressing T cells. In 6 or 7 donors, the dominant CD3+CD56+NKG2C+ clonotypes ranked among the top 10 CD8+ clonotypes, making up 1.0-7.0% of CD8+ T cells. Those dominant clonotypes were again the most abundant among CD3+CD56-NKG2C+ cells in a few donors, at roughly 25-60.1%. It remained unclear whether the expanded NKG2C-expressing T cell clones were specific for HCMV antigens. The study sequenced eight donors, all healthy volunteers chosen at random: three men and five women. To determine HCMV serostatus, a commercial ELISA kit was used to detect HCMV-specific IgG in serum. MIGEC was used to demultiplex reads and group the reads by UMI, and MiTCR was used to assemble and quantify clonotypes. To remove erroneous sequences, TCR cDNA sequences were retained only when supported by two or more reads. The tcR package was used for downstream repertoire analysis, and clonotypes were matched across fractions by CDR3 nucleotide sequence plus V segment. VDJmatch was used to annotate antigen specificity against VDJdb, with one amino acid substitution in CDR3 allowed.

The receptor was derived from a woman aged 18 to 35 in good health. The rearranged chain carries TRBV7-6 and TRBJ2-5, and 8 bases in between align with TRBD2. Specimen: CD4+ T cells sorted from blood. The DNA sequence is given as TGTGCCAGCAGCCTATGGCGGGGGGAACAAGAGACCCAGTACTTC. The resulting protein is CASSLWRGEQETQYF.